This TCR beta chain was documented in a study of T cells in Graves' hyperthyroidism and ophthalmopathy. The CDR3 regions of TCR beta were amplified from RNA transcripts. Researchers ran a first-round RT-PCR on the TCR CDR3 using the HTBI primer set. TCRdb reprocessed the multiplex PCR reads via MiXCR and lists one record per CDR3 protein. The table lists about 640,000 distinct CDR3 sequences, less than 25% of them singletons. Diagnostic decisions used clinical symptoms, serum thyroxine and TRAb, thyroid ultrasound and orbital computed tomography. This clonotype was counted a few times. This CDR3 has 17 amino acids. Per the germline V gene, CDR1 is LGHDT and CDR2 is YNNKEL (reference sequence). The V and J ends lost 4 bases and 0 bases, in that order; junction bases with no gene match: 8.

This sequence joins TRBV3-1 and TRBJ2-4; 8 bases line up with TRBD2. The sample consisted of blood. The source is a man aged 25 to 40 with Graves' ophthalmopathy. DNA of the CDR3: TGTGCCAGCAGCCCTACTAGCGGAGATCTAGCCAAAAACATTCAGTACTTC. Its translation: CASSPTSGDLAKNIQYF.